This TCR beta chain was observed in a study of blood T cell repertoires in COVID-19. Study details: Collection of acute and convalescent COVID-19 samples took place in the United States, Italy and Spain. The analysed material was cDNA or gDNA that came from T cells, B-cell-depleted T cells, or PBMCs.

Original handling: Estimation of nucleated cell counts relied on the amplification of reference gene primers. Libraries were prepared by immunoSEQ multiplex PCR; TCRdb keeps only in-frame clonotypes and omits some of them. The V and J calls and clone size were taken over from that table, and D and trimming were inferred from the DNA. The sample holds about 260,000 clones; 91% are singletons and the top ten take 2.6%. V dropped 7 bases and J dropped 9; count of bases not matched to a gene: 13. Per germline, CDR1 MNHEY and CDR2 SMNVEV (reference sequence). The CDR3 extends over 15 amino acids. Seattle enrolled patients during active infection and tracked them longitudinally.

This receptor was obtained from a person in their late teens or twenties with COVID-19, enrolled during active disease. J is TRBJ2-1 and V is TRBV27; 9 bases match TRBD2. The sequencing sample was made of peripheral blood. For the CDR3, the DNA is TGTGCCAGCAAACTGGGGTCTAGCGGGAAATTTGAGCAGTTCTTC. It translates to CASKLGSSGKFEQFF.